Reported below is one T cell receptor (beta chain). Through a sample-barcoded 5' primer and a J-beta primer mix, a second PCR was run for roughly 6 to 12 cycles. TCRdb analysed the 5' RACE reads with MiXCR anew, one entry per CDR3 protein. The table lists more than 1,000,000 distinct CDR3 sequences, almost 25% of them singletons. The data derive from a study of blood T cells in healthy people across ages. The V gene end was trimmed by 4 bases and the J gene end by 6 bases; junction bases not matched to a gene: 3. This CDR3 has 12 amino acids. Germline V gene data show CDR1 as MGHDK and CDR2 as SYGVNS. This sample was shared with a second study, whose subject was T cells of mothers and their children.

The J gene is TRBJ2-7, the V gene TRBV25-1, with 7 bases aligning to TRBD1. This sequence was found in a girl aged 2 to 9 in good health. The sample comprised blood. CDR3 sequence: CASSVAGGEQYF. Here the CDR3 DNA reads TGTGCCAGCAGTGTCGCAGGGGGCGAGCAGTACTTC.